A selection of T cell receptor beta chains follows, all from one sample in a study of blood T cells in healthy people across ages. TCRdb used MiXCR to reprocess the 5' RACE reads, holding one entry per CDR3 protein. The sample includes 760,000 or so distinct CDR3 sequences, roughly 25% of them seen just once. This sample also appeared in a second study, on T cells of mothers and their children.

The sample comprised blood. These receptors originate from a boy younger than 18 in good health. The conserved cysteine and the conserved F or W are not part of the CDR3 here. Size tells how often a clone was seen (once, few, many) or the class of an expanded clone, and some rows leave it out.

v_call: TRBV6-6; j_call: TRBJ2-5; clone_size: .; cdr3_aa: ASSDPWRGGTQY
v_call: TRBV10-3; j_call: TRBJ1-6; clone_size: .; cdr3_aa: AIRRTGGSSPLH
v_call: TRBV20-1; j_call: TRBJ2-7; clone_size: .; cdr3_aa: SARLGGYEQY
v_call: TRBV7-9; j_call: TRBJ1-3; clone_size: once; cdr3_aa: ASSLAGQYSGNTIY
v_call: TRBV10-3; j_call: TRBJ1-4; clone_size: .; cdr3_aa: ASRAGDEKLF
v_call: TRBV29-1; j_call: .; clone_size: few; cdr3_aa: SVYAGGEEQY
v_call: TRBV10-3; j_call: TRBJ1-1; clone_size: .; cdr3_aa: AIFTADRGSTEAF
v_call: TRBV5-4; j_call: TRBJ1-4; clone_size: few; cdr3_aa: ASSFRDRDEKLF
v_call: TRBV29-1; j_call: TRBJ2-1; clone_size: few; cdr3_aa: SVEDFGTSGTSYNEQF
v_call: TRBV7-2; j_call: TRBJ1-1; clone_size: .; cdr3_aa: ASSSPGGNTEAF
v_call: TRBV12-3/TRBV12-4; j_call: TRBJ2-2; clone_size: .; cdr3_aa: ASSLKGVWAGELF
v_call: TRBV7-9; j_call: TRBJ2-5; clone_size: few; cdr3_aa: ASRDLGETQY
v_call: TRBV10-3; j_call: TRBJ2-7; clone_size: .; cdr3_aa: AISASGDRGSEQY
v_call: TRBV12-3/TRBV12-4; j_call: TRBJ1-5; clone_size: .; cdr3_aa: ASSRDRGLSPLVQPQH